These 15 T cell receptor beta chains came from one sample sequenced in a study of read filtering for tumor transcriptome and immune sequencing. The library was built from roughly 400 ng RNA with molecular barcoded adaptors for alpha/delta and beta/gamma chains. TCRdb processed the reads anew with MiXCR; each CDR3 protein has one entry. The sample lists about 86,000 distinct CDR3 sequences; 10% to 15% were seen once. Sequencing was carried out using a population of CD138-negative cells sorted from bone marrow. These receptors were obtained from a donor over 35 with multiple myeloma.

This clonotype was picked up many times. This sequence joins TRBV29-1 and TRBJ2-2, with 9 bases identical to TRBD2. The V gene's germline CDR1 is SQVTM and CDR2 ANQGSEA. V was pared by 6 bases and J by 8 bases, with 10 bases of the junction left unmatched. The CDR3 consists of 14 residues. The CDR3 bases are TGCAGCGTCCGCGGACGAGGACTAGCGGGGGAGCTGTTTTTT. This codes for CSVRGRGLAGELFF.

There are a few counts of this clonotype. This may come from a read error, since a much larger clone is one base off. The chain joins TRBV28 to TRBJ2-6, with D possibly TRBD1 on 5 matching bases. The CDR3 sequence is 13 residues long. CDR1 is MDHEN and CDR2 is SYDVKM in the germline V gene. The CDR3 spells CASSFGGANALTF. In DNA form, the CDR3 reads TGTGCCAGCAGTTTTGGTGGGGCCAACGCCCTGACTTTC.

This clonotype was counted only a few times. This could be a read error, since a much larger clone is one nucleotide away. The V and J genes are TRBV7-2 and TRBJ1-1; a possible D gene is TRBD1 (5 bases). The CDR3 is 15 amino acids. From germline, CDR1 is SGHTA and CDR2 FQGNSA. The CDR3 is CAGSLVGGEYTEAFF. CDR3 in DNA: TGTGCCGGCAGCTTAGTCGGGGGGGAGTACACTGAAGCTTTCTTT.

In this sample, this clonotype turned up many times. The V gene is TRBV29-1, the J gene TRBJ2-1; no definite D call. This CDR3 comprises 14 residues. V shed 4 bases and J shed 6 bases, with 16 bases lying between them. Per germline, CDR1 SQVTM and CDR2 ANQGSEA. The CDR3 nucleotides read TGCAGCGTTGTAACGCGACACCTCCTCAATGAGCAGTTCTTC. Translation: CSVVTRHLLNEQFF.

As to this clonotype: One end of the junction varies from germline; a read error may be responsible. The J gene is TRBJ2-1, the V gene TRBV10-1; no definite D call. The CDR3 length is 15 residues. From germline, CDR1 is WNHNN and CDR2 SYGVQD (reference sequence). The CDR3 reads CASSRSGRGVNEQSF. CDR3 in DNA: TGCGCCAGCAGTAGGTCCGGAAGAGGTGTCAATGAGCAGTCCTTC.

This clonotype has more than one count but fewer than ten. Given a much more abundant clone one base away, this may be a read error. This chain connects TRBV30 to TRBJ1-1; possibly TRBD1 for D (5 bases). CDR1 is GTSNPN and CDR2 is SVGIG in the germline V gene (reference sequence). This CDR3 has 13 amino acids. This CDR3 reads CARSGGGGTEAFF. The CDR3, as DNA: TGTGCCCGGAGTGGCGGGGGAGGGACTGAAGCTTTCTTT.

The rearrangement uses TRBV28 and TRBJ2-7; 14 bases map to TRBD2. Germline V gene sequence: CDR1 MDHEN, CDR2 SYDVKM. J gave up 4 bases and V 2 bases, and 19 bases lay outside the gene matches. This CDR3 contains 21 residues. The CDR3 sequence: CASSLPGTSGSKIRSKYEQYF. The CDR3 DNA reads TGTGCCAGCAGTTTACCCGGGACTAGCGGGAGCAAGATTCGGTCCAAATACGAGCAGTACTTC.

This clonotype was picked up many times. V is TRBV11-2 and J is TRBJ1-2; D gene ambiguous. This CDR3 region has 12 residues. Trimming removed 5 bases from V and 4 bases from J, with 8 bases in between. Germline V gives CDR1 SGHAT, CDR2 FQNNGV. The CDR3 DNA is TGTGCCAGCAGCCCGGAGGGCTATGGCTACACCTTC. Its protein is CASSPEGYGYTF.

The chain uses TRBV7-9 and TRBJ2-3, with 9 bases matching TRBD2. Germline loops: CDR1 SEHNR, CDR2 FQNEAQ (reference sequence). The CDR3 sequence is 16 residues long. V lost 4 bases to trimming and J lost 3 bases; unmatched junction nucleotides: 8. The CDR3 loop reads CASSSTSGVSTDTQYF. The DNA of the CDR3 is TGTGCCAGCAGCTCGACTAGCGGCGTATCAACAGATACGCAGTATTTT.

Remarks on this clonotype: This clone may be a read error of a much larger clone one base away. V usage is TRBV25-1 and J usage is TRBJ1-2; TRBD1 agrees at 9 bases. There are 14 residues in the CDR3. Germline-derived CDR1 and CDR2 are MGHDK and SYGVNS. V lost 6 bases to trimming and J lost 8 bases; unmatched junction nucleotides: 10. The CDR3 coding sequence is TGTGCCAGCAGCGCCTGGGGACAGGGTGACGGCTACACCTTC. This encodes CASSAWGQGDGYTF.

This clonotype was seen ten or more times. The V and J genes are TRBV7-3 and TRBJ2-3, with 7 bases fitting TRBD2. Trimming at V came to 4 bases and at J to 3 bases, leaving 7 bases not matched to a gene. Germline values: CDR1 SGHTA, CDR2 FQGTGA. The length of the CDR3 is 15 residues. The DNA for the CDR3 is TGTGCCAGCAGCTCCGGACTAGATTGGACAGATACGCAGTATTTT. Protein product: CASSSGLDWTDTQYF.

This clonotype was picked up many times. The chain uses TRBV29-1 and TRBJ2-2; no clear D gene. V was cut by 7 bases and J by 5 bases, with 8 bases left in between. The CDR3 totals 11 residues. Germline-derived CDR1 and CDR2 are SQVTM and ANQGSEA. CDR3 loop: CSAAETGELFF. DNA of the CDR3: TGCAGCGCGGCAGAGACCGGGGAGCTGTTTTTT.

The sample holds many counts of this clonotype. The rearrangement uses TRBV20-1 and TRBJ2-7; 9 nucleotides line up with TRBD2. The CDR3 contains 16 residues. With V trimmed by 1 base and J by 0 bases, 7 bases remained unmatched. The germline V gene has CDR1 DFQATT and CDR2 SNEGSKA (reference sequence). CDR3 bases: TGCAGTGCTAGAGCTTGGACTAGCGTACCCTCCTACGAGCAGTACTTC. Protein: CSARAWTSVPSYEQYF.

This clonotype was recorded many times. The V gene is TRBV20-1, the J gene TRBJ2-1; no clear D. CDR3 length: 12 amino acids. The V end was cut by 6 bases, the J end by 4 bases, with 10 bases between. Germline V gives CDR1 DFQATT, CDR2 SNEGSKA (reference sequence). The CDR3 reads CSARTSYNEQFF. DNA of the CDR3: TGCAGTGCACGTACCAGTTACAATGAGCAGTTCTTC.

This clonotype was counted only a few times. The gene calls are TRBV7-2 and TRBJ2-5; D remains unclear. CDR1 and CDR2 from the germline V gene are SGHTA and FQGNSA. This CDR3 is 15 amino acids long. V lost 5 bases and J lost 5, with 18 bases in between. The DNA of the CDR3 is TGTGCCAGCAGCCCCCGAGCGACCTTTCGGGAGACCCAGTACTTC. Its protein product is CASSPRATFRETQYF.